This T cell receptor (beta chain) derives from a study of blood T cells in healthy people across ages. Study-level information: Researchers report that template switching captured about one barcoded beta molecule per two T cells.

Trimming left V 6 bases short and J 5 bases short, with 11 bases between. Germline assignment: CDR1 SQVTM and CDR2 ANQGSEA. This CDR3 has 13 amino acids. In this sample, this clonotype turned up a few times. The second PCR ran roughly 6 to 11 cycles with a sample-barcoded 5' primer and J-beta primers. TCRdb re-called the 5' RACE reads with MiXCR, one entry per CDR3 protein. The repertoire consists of 1.5 million to 2 million distinct CDR3 sequences, with just under 50% occurring once and the leading ten covering more than 2%. Sequencing was carried out using blood. This receptor was identified in a woman aged 40 to 50 in good health. The chain uses TRBV29-1 and TRBJ1-6; D gene uncertain. CDR3 loop: CSVADTNNSPLHF. The CDR3 coding sequence is TGCAGCGTAGCTGACACCAATAATTCACCCCTCCACTTT.